One and the same sample provided the 9 T cell receptor beta chains below, sequenced in a study of cytomegalovirus exposure and HLA in healthy donors. This PCR relied on a set of 60 Vbeta primers and 13 Jbeta primers. Data came from immunoSEQ multiplex PCR; TCRdb stores just in-frame clones and leaves some out. The table records tens of thousands of clones, just under 80% of them present only once. Sequenced sample: PBMCs. The origin of the receptors is a middle-aged woman in good health and CMV-seronegative.

The gene calls are TRBV5-4 and TRBJ2-6; possible D gene TRBD2, 6 bases. Germline values: CDR1 SGHNT, CDR2 YYREEE (reference sequence). The CDR3 is made up of 15 amino acids. V gave up 6 bases and J gave up 0 bases, with 10 bases separating them. The CDR3 DNA reads TGTGCCAGCACCCGGGGGAACTCTGGGGCCAACGTCCTGACTTTC. Encoded protein: CASTRGNSGANVLTF.

This clone occurred a few times. The V and J genes are TRBV4-1 and TRBJ2-3; 14 nucleotides agree with TRBD2. The germline CDR1 and CDR2 sequences are MGHRA and YSYEKL. After removal of 4 bases from V and 5 bases from J, the junction contained 5 bases not matched to a gene. This CDR3 comprises 16 residues. Written as DNA, the CDR3 is TGCGCCAGCAGCCCAGGACTAGCGGGAGGAAGAGATACGCAGTATTTT. It specifies CASSPGLAGGRDTQYF.

This clone appeared once. The rearrangement uses TRBV28 and TRBJ2-1; D unclear. This CDR3 has 12 residues. The V and J ends lost 1 base and 6 bases respectively, with 4 bases between them. CDR1 MDHEN and CDR2 SYDVKM come from the germline V gene. This CDR3 reads CASSLFFNEQFF. As DNA, the CDR3 is TGTGCCAGCAGTTTATTCTTCAATGAGCAGTTCTTC.

J is TRBJ2-7 and V is TRBV7-2; 7 nucleotides line up with TRBD1. J gave up 6 bases and V 3 bases, and 5 bases lay outside the gene matches. This CDR3 comprises 13 residues. Germline V gives CDR1 SGHTA, CDR2 FQGNSA. The CDR3 sequence is CASSFRTGSEQYF. CDR3 DNA: TGTGCCAGCAGCTTCCGGACAGGTAGCGAGCAGTACTTC.

The chain recombines TRBV28 with TRBJ2-5; the D gene is possibly TRBD1 (5 bases). CDR1 is MDHEN and CDR2 is SYDVKM in the germline V gene. The V end lost 2 bases, the J end lost 1 base, and 8 bases lay between the germline ends. The CDR3 totals 14 residues. The CDR3: CASSLPDTQETQYF. Written as DNA, the CDR3 is TGTGCCAGCAGTTTACCGGACACCCAAGAGACCCAGTACTTC. The full variable domain, with the rest looked up from reference TRBV28 and TRBJ2-5, is DVKVTQSSRYLVKRTGEKVFLECVQDMDHENMFWYRQDPGLGLRLIYFSYDVKMKEKGDIPEGYSVSREKKERFSLILESASTNQTSMYLCASSLPDTQETQYFGPGTRLLVL.

This clone was counted once. V gene TRBV27 combines with J gene TRBJ2-5; 7 nucleotides align to TRBD1. Germline CDR1 MNHEY, CDR2 SMNVEV (reference sequence). This CDR3 is 12 amino acids long. Trimming took 5 bases from V and 14 from J; bases not matched to a gene: 11. Here the CDR3 reads CASSLRTGGTYF. CDR3 in DNA: TGTGCCAGCAGTCTAAGGACAGGAGGCACTTACTTC.

The chain carries TRBV11-2 and TRBJ2-5, with a tentative D call TRBD1 (5 bases). The CDR3 is 16 residues long. The germline V gene encodes CDR1 SGHAT and CDR2 FQNNGV. V lost 6 bases, J lost 5 bases, and 22 bases lay in between. The CDR3 loop reads CASRLETGVSWETQYF. The CDR3 DNA sequence: TGTGCCAGCAGACTCGAAACAGGAGTTAGTTGGGAGACCCAGTACTTC.

Concerning this clone itself: At the DNA level, this CDR3 is encoded by other sequences in the same sample as well. The gene calls are TRBV27 and TRBJ1-5; no clear D gene. The germline gives CDR1 MNHEY, CDR2 SMNVEV (reference sequence). This CDR3 has 13 residues. V lost 2 bases and J 2 bases, leaving 4 bases between the germline ends. CDR3 DNA: TGTGCCAGCAGTTTAGCAGGCAATCAGCCCCAGCATTTT. Amino acids: CASSLAGNQPQHF.

The rearrangement links TRBV11-2 to TRBJ2-7; no clear D. The CDR3 sequence is 15 residues long. Germline assignment: CDR1 SGHAT and CDR2 FQNNGV. V gave up 2 bases and J gave up 0 bases, with 11 bases separating them. The CDR3 reads CASSLRLASSYEQYF. The CDR3 region has the DNA TGTGCCAGCAGCTTAAGACTGGCGAGCTCCTACGAGCAGTACTTC.